This T cell receptor (beta chain) was profiled in a study of control samples from healthy donors and cancer patients. The CDR3 contains 16 residues. The germline V gene has CDR1 PRHDT and CDR2 FYEKMQ (reference sequence). V lost 1 base to trimming and J lost 1 base; unmatched junction nucleotides: 5. Produced via immunoSEQ multiplex PCR; TCRdb's table is partial and in-frame only. The table has around 93,000 clones, more than 90% seen once; the top ten hold around 2.8%. This receptor was identified in a human donor in good health. The donor label of this sample is uncertain. The sample taken for sequencing was blood. The chain links TRBV13 to TRBJ2-3; 7 nucleotides line up with TRBD1. CDR3 residues: CASSLVRQGGTDTQYF. In DNA, the CDR3 is TGTGCCAGCAGCTTAGTCCGGCAGGGGGGCACAGATACGCAGTATTTT.